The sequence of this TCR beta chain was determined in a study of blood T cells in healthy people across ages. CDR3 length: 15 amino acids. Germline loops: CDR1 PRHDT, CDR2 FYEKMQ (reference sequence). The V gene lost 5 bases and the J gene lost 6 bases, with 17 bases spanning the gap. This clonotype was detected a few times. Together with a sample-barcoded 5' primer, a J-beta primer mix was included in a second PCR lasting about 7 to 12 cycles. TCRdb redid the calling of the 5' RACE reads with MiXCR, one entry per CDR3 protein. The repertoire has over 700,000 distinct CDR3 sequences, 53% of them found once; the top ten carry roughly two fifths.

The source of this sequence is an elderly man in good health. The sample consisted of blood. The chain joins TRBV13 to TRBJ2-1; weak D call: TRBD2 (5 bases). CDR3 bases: TGTGCCAGCAGCCTGAGGACTGCCGTCGCCAATGAGCAGTTCTTC. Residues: CASSLRTAVANEQFF.